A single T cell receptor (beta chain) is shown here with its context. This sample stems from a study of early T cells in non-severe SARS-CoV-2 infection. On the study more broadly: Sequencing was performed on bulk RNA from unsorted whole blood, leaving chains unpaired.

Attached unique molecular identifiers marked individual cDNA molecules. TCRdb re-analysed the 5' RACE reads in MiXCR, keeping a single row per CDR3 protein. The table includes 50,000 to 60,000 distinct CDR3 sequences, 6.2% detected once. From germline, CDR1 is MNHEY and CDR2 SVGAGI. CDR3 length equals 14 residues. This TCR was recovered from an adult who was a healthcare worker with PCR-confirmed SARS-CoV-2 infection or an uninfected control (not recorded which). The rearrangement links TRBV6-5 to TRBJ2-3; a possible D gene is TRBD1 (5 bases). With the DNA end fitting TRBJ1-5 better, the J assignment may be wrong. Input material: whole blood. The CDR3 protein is CASRAGGETDTQHF. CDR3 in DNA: TGTGCCAGCAGGGCGGGGGGTGAAACAGATACGCAGCATTTT.